Below, 21 T cell receptor beta chains from the same sample are listed, as sequenced in a study of T cells in Graves' hyperthyroidism and ophthalmopathy. Amplification yielded TCR beta CDR3 regions, with RNA transcripts as the source. During a first-round RT-PCR of the TCR CDR3, the HTBI primer set was used. TCRdb analysed the multiplex PCR reads with MiXCR anew, one entry per CDR3 protein. The data show around 350,000 distinct CDR3 sequences, approximately 14% seen once. Sample: blood. Receptors were obtained from a woman aged 55-70 years with Graves' ophthalmopathy.

This clonotype was recorded once. Since a much larger clone is just one base distant, this may be a read error. The chain uses TRBV20-1 and TRBJ1-2, with D perhaps TRBD1 (6 bases). This CDR3 is built from 10 residues. From germline, CDR1 is DFQATT and CDR2 SNEGSKA (reference sequence). The V end lost 8 bases, the J end lost 7 bases, and 11 bases lay between the germline ends. The CDR3 coding sequence is TGCAGTACTCACAGGGTTGGCTACACCTTC. Translating it yields CSTHRVGYTF.

This clonotype has more than one count but fewer than ten. The chain couples TRBV11-2 to TRBJ2-1, with 7 bases that match TRBD2. With 5 bases clipped from V and 4 bases from J, the junction kept 5 bases outside the gene matches. The CDR3 loop spans 14 amino acids. From germline, CDR1 is SGHAT and CDR2 FQNNGV. The CDR3 nucleotides read TGTGCCAGCAGCCTTCGGGAGGCGTACAATGAGCAGTTCTTC. This gives the protein CASSLREAYNEQFF.

The V call is TRBV27, the J call TRBJ2-1; TRBD2 matches 12 bases. CDR1 and CDR2 from the germline V gene are MNHEY and SMNVEV (reference sequence). The CDR3 is made up of 14 amino acids. J was trimmed by 9 bases and V by 7 bases; bases with no gene match: 7. CDR3 sequence (DNA): TGTGCCAGCACGGGCCTAGCGGGAGGGAGTGAGCAGTTCTTC. Its translation is CASTGLAGGSEQFF.

The chain employs TRBV27 and TRBJ2-1; possibly TRBD2 for D (6 bases). The length of the CDR3 is 14 residues. Germline CDR1 and CDR2: MNHEY and SMNVEV (reference sequence). The V and J ends lost 6 bases and 2 bases respectively, with 11 bases between them. CDR3 DNA sequence: TGTGCCAGCAGGTCTGGGGGGACCTACAATGAGCAGTTCTTC. It translates to CASRSGGTYNEQFF.

Turning to this clonotype: This could be a read error, since a much larger clone is one nucleotide away. This chain uses TRBV7-2 with TRBJ2-3; D is unresolved. The germline gives CDR1 SGHTA, CDR2 FQGNSA. Trimming stripped 5 bases from V and 2 bases from J, with 8 bases between. This CDR3 is built from 13 residues. The CDR3 region is CASSIGYTDTQYF. Here the CDR3 DNA reads TGTGCCAGCAGCATAGGGTACACAGATACGCAGTATTTT.

This clonotype was recorded many times. The chain recombines TRBV5-8 with TRBJ1-1; possible D gene TRBD1, 5 bases. This CDR3 is 16 amino acids long. Per the germline V gene, CDR1 is SGHTS and CDR2 is YDEGEE. Trimming removed 2 bases at V and 5 bases at J, with 19 bases between. CDR3 region: CASSFGAGEVRTEAFF. For the CDR3, the DNA is TGTGCCAGCAGCTTTGGGGCTGGGGAGGTTAGGACTGAAGCTTTCTTT.

This clonotype has ten or more counts. The chain couples TRBV27 to TRBJ1-1, with no clear D. CDR1 MNHEY and CDR2 SMNVEV come from the germline V gene (reference sequence). There are 14 residues in the CDR3. The V end lost 3 bases, the J end lost 2 bases, and 10 bases lay between the germline ends. The CDR3 DNA is TGTGCCAGCAGTTTTGTCCGGGGAAACACTGAAGCTTTCTTT. This encodes CASSFVRGNTEAFF.

This clonotype was picked up a small number of times. This rearrangement joins TRBV20-1 to TRBJ2-7; 7 bases match TRBD2. Per germline, CDR1 DFQATT and CDR2 SNEGSKA (reference sequence). This CDR3 has 14 amino acids. The V and J ends lost 3 bases and 5 bases, in that order; junction bases with no gene match: 10. The CDR3 protein is CSARGRGRGNEQYF. CDR3 nucleotide sequence: TGCAGTGCTAGGGGACGCGGGAGAGGGAACGAGCAGTACTTC.

The CDR3: CASSLEGTERYEQYF. In DNA form, the CDR3 reads TGTGCCAGCAGCTTGGAAGGGACAGAACGTTACGAGCAGTACTTC. The gene calls are TRBV5-6 and TRBJ2-7, with 7 bases fitting TRBD1. Germline assignment: CDR1 SGHDT and CDR2 YYEEEE. After removal of 0 bases from V and 4 bases from J, the junction contained 7 bases not matched to a gene. The length of the CDR3 is 15 residues.

The sample holds many counts of this clonotype. This rearrangement joins TRBV12-3 or TRBV12-4 to TRBJ2-1, with TRBD2 identical over 11 bases. The CDR3 contains 17 residues. V gave up 3 bases and J gave up 0 bases; unmatched junction bases: 4. CDR3 loop: CASSFEGLAVSYNEQFF. The CDR3 coding sequence is TGTGCCAGCAGTTTTGAGGGACTAGCGGTCTCCTACAATGAGCAGTTCTTC.

This chain joins TRBV7-2 and TRBJ1-4; weak D call: TRBD1 (5 bases). The ends were cut back, 1 base at V and 0 bases at J, with 12 bases in the middle. The CDR3 length is 17 residues. Germline V gives CDR1 SGHTA, CDR2 FQGNSA. The CDR3 sequence: CASSLGWGTTTNEKLFF. DNA of the CDR3: TGTGCCAGCAGCTTAGGCTGGGGGACGACAACTAATGAAAAACTGTTTTTT.

This clonotype was seen repeatedly, ten times or more. This chain joins TRBV2 and TRBJ2-3, with TRBD2 matching over 8 bases. The CDR3 loop spans 16 amino acids. J was trimmed by 3 bases and V by 4 bases; bases with no gene match: 9. CDR1 and CDR2 (germline): SNHLY, FYNNEI. The chain's CDR3 is CASSVAGTSATDTQYF. The CDR3 nucleotides read TGTGCCAGCAGTGTCGCCGGGACTAGTGCGACAGATACGCAGTATTTT.

The chain joins TRBV20-1 to TRBJ2-7; the match to TRBD2 covers 7 bases. This CDR3 region has 15 residues. The germline gives CDR1 DFQATT, CDR2 SNEGSKA (reference sequence). J gave up 2 bases and V 5 bases, and 12 bases lay outside the gene matches. The CDR3 here is CSAVRTSSPTYEQYF. CDR3 sequence (DNA): TGCAGTGCTGTCAGGACTAGTTCCCCGACCTACGAGCAGTACTTC.

The chain combines TRBV4-2 with TRBJ2-1; 7 nucleotides agree with TRBD2. Germline V CDR1 and CDR2: LGHNA, YNFKEQ. The CDR3 totals 16 residues. V trimming: 5 bases; J trimming: 10 bases; junction bases outside the gene matches: 17. In DNA, the CDR3 is TGTGCCAGCAGCGAGCGTGGGGGGGGAGGGCCCAGAGAGCAGTTCTTC. It codes for CASSERGGGGPREQFF.

This clonotype has ten or more counts. The chain joins TRBV6-1 to TRBJ2-3; 9 nucleotides agree with TRBD2. Germline V gives CDR1 MNHNS, CDR2 SASEGT. CDR3 length: 14 amino acids. Trimming removed 6 bases from V and 0 bases from J; junction bases left unmatched: 1. CDR3 coding DNA: TGTGCCAGCAGAACTAGCGGGAGCACAGATACGCAGTATTTT. It codes for CASRTSGSTDTQYF.

Many counts were recorded for this clonotype. The chain has TRBV11-1 and TRBJ1-1, with D possibly being TRBD1 (6 bases). Trimming took 3 bases from V and 4 from J, leaving 9 bases between them. The CDR3 runs to 13 residues. Germline-derived CDR1 and CDR2 are SGHAT and FQDESV (reference sequence). The CDR3, as DNA: TGTGCCAGCAGCTTGGGGGGCCTCACTGAAGCTTTCTTT. It yields the protein CASSLGGLTEAFF.

This clonotype was seen at least ten times. V is TRBV7-2 and J is TRBJ2-3; tentative D call: TRBD2 (6 bases). Trimming left V 2 bases short and J 0 bases short, with 12 bases between. Germline CDR1 reads SGHTA; CDR2 reads FQGNSA. CDR3 size: 16 residues. CDR3 sequence: CASSLYAAGSTDTQYF. Written as DNA, the CDR3 is TGTGCCAGCAGCTTATATGCGGCGGGGAGCACAGATACGCAGTATTTT.

The chain links TRBV10-2 to TRBJ1-5; D gene unclear. CDR1 WSHSY and CDR2 SAAADI come from the germline V gene. V was cut by 2 bases and J by 2 bases, with 13 bases left in between. CDR3 length: 16 residues. The CDR3 loop reads CASSEIPQLGNQPQHF. CDR3 nucleotides: TGCGCCAGCAGTGAGATACCCCAGCTGGGCAATCAGCCCCAGCATTTT.

This clonotype was counted at least ten times. The chain combines TRBV5-1 with TRBJ2-2; 11 positions match TRBD2. This CDR3 is 15 amino acids long. After removal of 4 bases from V and 5 bases from J, the junction contained 4 bases not matched to a gene. CDR1 is SGHRS, CDR2 YFSETQ, per germline. The CDR3 spells CASSPLAGETGELFF. Here the CDR3 DNA reads TGCGCCAGCAGCCCACTAGCGGGAGAAACCGGGGAGCTGTTTTTT.

This clonotype was detected ten times or more. The rearrangement joins TRBV28 to TRBJ2-1; 7 bases line up with TRBD2. This CDR3 spans 16 amino acids. J was trimmed by 7 bases and V by 0 bases; bases with no gene match: 9. The germline V gene has CDR1 MDHEN and CDR2 SYDVKM. CDR3 region: CASSLWLAERGNEQFF. The DNA of the CDR3 is TGTGCCAGCAGTTTATGGCTAGCGGAGCGGGGAAATGAGCAGTTCTTC.

The table lists this clonotype with many counts. The CDR3 loop reads CASSPGTSGRGEYEQYF. The CDR3 DNA follows: TGTGCCAGCAGCCCTGGGACTAGCGGGAGAGGGGAATACGAGCAGTACTTC. The chain uses TRBV7-9 and TRBJ2-7, with TRBD2 matching 14 bases. J lost 4 bases, V lost 5 bases, and 10 bases had no gene match. The CDR3 length is 17 residues. Germline CDR1 reads SEHNR; CDR2 reads FQNEAQ (reference sequence).